These 23 T cell receptor beta chains share one sample of origin, sequenced in a study of Graves' ophthalmopathy and Graves' hyperthyroidism. The authors amplified TCR beta CDR3 regions from RNA transcripts. HTBI-primed RT-PCR formed the first round, and a multiplex PCR formed the second. Each CDR3 protein gets one entry after TCRdb re-called the multiplex PCR reads with MiXCR. The profile shows approximately 540,000 distinct CDR3 sequences, 35% to 40% of them singletons. The sample consisted of peripheral blood or thyroid tissue (not recorded which). These receptors all come from an adult man with Graves' hyperthyroidism.

CDR3 nucleotide sequence: TGTGCCAGCAGTTCTAGGGGCCGGGGTGAAGCTTTCTTT. It translates to CASSSRGRGEAFF. The chain joins TRBV6-5 to TRBJ1-1, with a possible D match to TRBD1 (5 bases). This CDR3 is built from 13 residues. V lost 4 bases and J lost 7, with 13 bases in between. Germline lookup yields CDR1 MNHEY and CDR2 SVGAGI.

V usage is TRBV19 and J usage is TRBJ1-2; D is uncertain. Trimming left V 7 bases short and J 8 bases short, with 14 bases between. CDR1 LNHDA and CDR2 SQIVND come from the germline V gene (reference sequence). The CDR3 contains 12 residues. CDR3 nucleotides: TGTGCCAGTAAGAGGGTATCGGAGGGCTACACCTTC. Its protein product is CASKRVSEGYTF.

This sequence joins TRBV29-1 and TRBJ2-1; no definite D call. The germline CDR1 and CDR2 sequences are SQVTM and ANQGSEA. The V gene lost 3 bases and the J gene lost 7 bases, with 10 bases spanning the gap. CDR3 length equals 12 residues. CDR3 in DNA: TGCAGCGTTGATTATAGGGTGAATGAGCAGTTCTTC. This sequence encodes CSVDYRVNEQFF.

This clonotype was detected many times. This chain joins TRBV5-1 and TRBJ2-7, with no clear D. The CDR3 extends over 15 amino acids. CDR1 SGHRS and CDR2 YFSETQ come from the germline V gene. V lost 1 base and J lost 0, with 11 bases in between. CDR3 DNA sequence: TGCGCCAGCAGCTTGCAGGCGGCCGGCTCCTACGAGCAGTACTTC. Residues: CASSLQAAGSYEQYF.

The chain recombines TRBV20-1 with TRBJ2-5; TRBD2 agrees at 10 bases. The CDR3 sequence is 17 residues long. The V segment lost 0 bases and the J segment 1 base; nucleotides outside the gene matches: 8. The germline CDR1 and CDR2 sequences are DFQATT and SNEGSKA (reference sequence). As DNA, the CDR3 is TGCAGTGCTAGAGATTATAGCGGGGGGCCTTTCCAAGAGACCCAGTACTTC. Protein product: CSARDYSGGPFQETQYF.

This clonotype has a count of ten or more. The chain employs TRBV2 and TRBJ1-1, with D possibly TRBD1 on 6 matching bases. This CDR3 contains 13 residues. Looked up from germline, CDR1 is SNHLY and CDR2 is FYNNEI. Trimming took 6 bases from V and 10 from J, leaving 18 bases between them. The CDR3 DNA reads TGTGCCAGCAGGCCCGGGACACAGACTCCAGCTTTCTTT. Its translation is CASRPGTQTPAFF.

The chain uses TRBV19 and TRBJ2-7; perhaps TRBD2 as D (7 bases). The germline V and J ends were trimmed by 2 bases and 5 bases, with 13 bases remaining between them. The CDR3 totals 14 residues. The germline gives CDR1 LNHDA, CDR2 SQIVND (reference sequence). The CDR3 coding sequence is TGTGCCAGTAGTATACCCGGGGGGCTCAACGAGCAGTACTTC. Its translation: CASSIPGGLNEQYF.

The chain joins TRBV2 to TRBJ2-5; D uncertain. This CDR3 contains 13 residues. The V end lost 3 bases, the J end lost 2 bases, and 7 bases lay between the germline ends. Looked up from germline, CDR1 is SNHLY and CDR2 is FYNNEI. CDR3 in amino acids: CASSESRQETQYF. In DNA form, the CDR3 reads TGTGCCAGCAGTGAGAGTCGGCAAGAGACCCAGTACTTC.

The table lists this clonotype with many counts. J is TRBJ2-2 and V is TRBV6-5; 13 bases match TRBD2. The junction had 7 bases not matched to a gene; V was cut back by 5 bases and J by 7 bases. CDR3 length: 16 residues. Per germline, CDR1 MNHEY and CDR2 SVGAGI. In nucleotides, the CDR3 is TGTGCCAGCAGTATTACTAGCGGGAGGGCGAACGGGGAGCTGTTTTTT. Protein product: CASSITSGRANGELFF.

This clonotype was found many times. The chain employs TRBV3-1 and TRBJ1-2; tentative D call: TRBD1 (5 bases). Germline V gene sequence: CDR1 LGHDT, CDR2 YNNKEL (reference sequence). The CDR3 totals 14 residues. With 3 bases removed from V and 2 bases from J, the gap between germline ends came to 10 bases. The CDR3 nucleotides read TGTGCCAGCAGCCAGGGACTCCTGAACTATGGCTACACCTTC. It translates to CASSQGLLNYGYTF.

This clonotype has more than one count but fewer than ten. This chain connects TRBV27 to TRBJ2-7; D unclear. Germline V gives CDR1 MNHEY, CDR2 SMNVEV (reference sequence). The CDR3 loop spans 14 amino acids. V lost 4 bases to trimming and J lost 0 bases, with 10 bases between them. In nucleotides, the CDR3 is TGTGCCAGCAGTTCTAAAGGCAGCTCCTACGAGCAGTACTTC. It is translated as CASSSKGSSYEQYF.

V gene TRBV6-2 or TRBV6-3 combines with J gene TRBJ1-5; unclear D gene. This CDR3 is 15 amino acids long. V was pared by 2 bases and J by 1 base, with 9 bases between. The germline V gene encodes CDR1 MNHEY and CDR2 SVGEGT. CDR3 nucleotides: TGTGCCAGCAGTTACGGACGGTCCAGCAATCAGCCCCAGCATTTT. Protein: CASSYGRSSNQPQHF.

There are many counts of this clonotype. This sequence joins TRBV7-9 and TRBJ1-4, with TRBD1 as a possible D gene (6 bases). The germline gives CDR1 SEHNR, CDR2 FQNEAQ (reference sequence). V lost 1 base, J lost 3 bases, and 15 bases lay in between. The CDR3 covers 17 residues. This CDR3 is CASSLGAGALPNEKLFF. The CDR3 coding sequence is TGTGCCAGCAGCTTAGGCGCAGGGGCCCTGCCTAATGAAAAACTGTTTTTT.

The chain joins TRBV29-1 to TRBJ2-5; 8 nucleotides match TRBD1. Germline V gene lookup returns CDR1 SQVTM and CDR2 ANQGSEA. CDR3 length: 12 amino acids. The J segment lost 4 bases and the V segment lost 8 bases, leaving 6 bases of the junction unmatched. CDR3 in amino acids: CSSRTGLETQYF. CDR3 DNA sequence: TGCAGCTCCAGGACAGGGCTAGAGACCCAGTACTTC.

The chain combines TRBV7-9 with TRBJ2-2; the match to TRBD2 covers 7 bases. CDR1 and CDR2 (germline): SEHNR, FQNEAQ (reference sequence). The V and J ends lost 3 bases and 7 bases, in that order; junction bases with no gene match: 5. The CDR3 has 14 amino acids. The CDR3 coding sequence is TGTGCCAGCAGCTTGATCCGGACTAGCGGGGAGCTGTTTTTT. Translation: CASSLIRTSGELFF.

The chain has TRBV28 and TRBJ1-1, with D hard to call. The CDR3 runs to 15 residues. CDR1 is MDHEN, CDR2 SYDVKM, per germline. Between the trimmed V and J ends, which lost 5 bases and 4 bases, there was a span of 17 bases. The CDR3 region has the DNA TGTGCCAGCAGTCCCACGTCCGGGATCATCACTGAAGCTTTCTTT. It encodes CASSPTSGIITEAFF.

This clonotype was picked up many times. The chain joins TRBV6-4 to TRBJ2-5, with TRBD1 identical over 11 bases. V lost 6 bases to trimming and J lost 1 base; unmatched junction nucleotides: 4. The germline V gene encodes CDR1 MRHNA and CDR2 SNTAGT. The length of the CDR3 is 15 residues. CDR3 DNA sequence: TGTGCCAGCAGGCCGGGACAGGGGGTCCAAGAGACCCAGTACTTC. It is translated as CASRPGQGVQETQYF.

This clonotype occurred many times. The chain employs TRBV12-5 and TRBJ2-6; D possibly matches TRBD1 or TRBD2 (5 bases each). The CDR3 loop spans 19 amino acids. Germline lookup yields CDR1 LGHNT and CDR2 FRNRAP. V was cut by 5 bases and J by 0 bases, with 20 bases left in between. The CDR3 spells CASGPGPAIPFSGANVLTF. The CDR3 DNA reads TGTGCTAGTGGTCCGGGACCAGCGATTCCCTTCTCTGGGGCCAACGTCCTGACTTTC.

This clonotype was seen once. The chain is built from TRBV15 and TRBJ1-1; tentative D call: TRBD1 (6 bases). V lost 6 bases and J 2 bases, leaving 13 bases between the germline ends. In germline, CDR1 is LNHNV, CDR2 YYDKDF (reference sequence). The CDR3 is made up of 14 amino acids. The CDR3 DNA is TGTGCCACCAGGGGGGCAGGACTTAACACTGAAGCTTTCTTT. It is translated as CATRGAGLNTEAFF.

This clonotype was detected ten times or more. The J gene is TRBJ2-6, the V gene TRBV24-1; D might be TRBD2 (5 bases). CDR1 and CDR2 (germline): KGHDR, SFDVKD. The CDR3 sequence is 16 residues long. V was shortened by 9 bases and J by 0 bases, with 14 bases between the two germline ends. The CDR3 DNA reads TGTGCCACCTCCGGGATTGACCTCTCTGGGGCCAACGTCCTGACTTTC. Amino acids: CATSGIDLSGANVLTF.

Comments on this clonotype: Compared with germline, one end of the junction differs, possibly owing to a read error. The chain combines TRBV7-9 with TRBJ2-5, with D possibly matching TRBD2 (6 bases). Germline lookup yields CDR1 SEHNR and CDR2 FQNEAQ (reference sequence). The CDR3 sequence is 15 residues long. Here the CDR3 DNA reads TGTGCCAGCAGCTTGGCCGGGACTCACCAGGAGACCCAGTACTTC. This codes for CASSLAGTHQETQYF.

The chain employs TRBV11-2 and TRBJ2-5, with 10 bases aligning to TRBD2. The V segment lost 5 bases and the J segment 3 bases; nucleotides outside the gene matches: 9. Germline CDR1 SGHAT, CDR2 FQNNGV. CDR3 size: 16 residues. CDR3 region: CASSQVASGGKETQYF. In nucleotides, the CDR3 is TGTGCCAGCAGCCAGGTCGCTAGCGGGGGAAAAGAGACCCAGTACTTC.

The chain recombines TRBV7-3 with TRBJ1-2; D is possibly TRBD1 (6 bases). Trimming shortened V by 5 bases and J by 7 bases, and 14 bases separated the two germline ends. Germline CDR1 is SGHTA and CDR2 is FQGTGA. The CDR3 totals 13 residues. The CDR3 is CASSADRRGGYTF. CDR3 DNA: TGTGCCAGCAGCGCGGACAGAAGGGGTGGCTACACCTTC.